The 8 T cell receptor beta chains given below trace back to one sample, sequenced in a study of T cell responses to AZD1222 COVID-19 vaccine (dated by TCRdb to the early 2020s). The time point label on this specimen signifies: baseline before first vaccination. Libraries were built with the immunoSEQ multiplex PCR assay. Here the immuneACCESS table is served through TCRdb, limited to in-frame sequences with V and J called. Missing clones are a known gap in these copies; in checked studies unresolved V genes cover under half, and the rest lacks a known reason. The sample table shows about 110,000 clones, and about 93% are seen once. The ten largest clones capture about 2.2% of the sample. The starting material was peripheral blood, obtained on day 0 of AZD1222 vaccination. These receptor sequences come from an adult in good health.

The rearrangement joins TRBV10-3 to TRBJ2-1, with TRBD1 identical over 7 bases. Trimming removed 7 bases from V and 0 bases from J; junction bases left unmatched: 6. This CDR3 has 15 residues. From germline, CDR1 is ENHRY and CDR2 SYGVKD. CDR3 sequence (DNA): TGTGCCATCACCGAACAGGGGAGCTCCTACAATGAGCAGTTCTTC. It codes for CAITEQGSSYNEQFF.

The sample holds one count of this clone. This chain's CDR3 is CASHQQRNTGELFF. CDR3 nucleotide sequence: TGTGCCAGCCACCAACAGAGGAACACCGGGGAGCTGTTTTTT. V gene TRBV18 combines with J gene TRBJ2-2, with D hard to call. The CDR3 consists of 14 residues. From germline, CDR1 is KGHSH and CDR2 LQKENI. V dropped 8 bases and J dropped 1 base, with 11 bases sitting between them.

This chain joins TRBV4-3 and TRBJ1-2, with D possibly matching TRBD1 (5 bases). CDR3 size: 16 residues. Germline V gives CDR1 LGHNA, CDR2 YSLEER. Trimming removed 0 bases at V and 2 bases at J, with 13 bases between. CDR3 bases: TGCGCCAGCAGCCAAGATGCGGGGGGACCGAACTATGGCTACACCTTC. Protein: CASSQDAGGPNYGYTF.

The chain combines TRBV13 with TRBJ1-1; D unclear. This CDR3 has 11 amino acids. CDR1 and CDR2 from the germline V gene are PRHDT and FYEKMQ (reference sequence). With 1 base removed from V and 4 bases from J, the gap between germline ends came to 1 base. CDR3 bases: TGTGCCAGCAGCTTAGCCACTGAAGCTTTCTTT. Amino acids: CASSLATEAFF. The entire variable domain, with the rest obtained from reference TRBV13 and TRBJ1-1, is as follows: AAGVIQSPRHLIKEKRETATLKCYPIPRHDTVYWYQQGPGQDPQFLISFYEKMQSDKGSIPDRFSAQQFSDYHSELNMSSLELGDSALYFCASSLATEAFFGQGTRLTVV.

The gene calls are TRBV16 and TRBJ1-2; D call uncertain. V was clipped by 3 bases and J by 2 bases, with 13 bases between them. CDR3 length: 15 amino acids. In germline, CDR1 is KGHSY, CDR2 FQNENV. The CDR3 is CASSHRKTANYGYTF. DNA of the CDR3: TGTGCCAGCAGCCACCGTAAGACGGCGAACTATGGCTACACCTTC.

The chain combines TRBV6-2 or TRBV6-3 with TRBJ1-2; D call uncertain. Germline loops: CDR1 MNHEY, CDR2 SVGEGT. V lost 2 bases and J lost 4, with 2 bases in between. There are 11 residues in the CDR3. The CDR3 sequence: CASSYGYGYTF. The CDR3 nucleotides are TGTGCCAGCAGTTACGGCTATGGCTACACCTTC.

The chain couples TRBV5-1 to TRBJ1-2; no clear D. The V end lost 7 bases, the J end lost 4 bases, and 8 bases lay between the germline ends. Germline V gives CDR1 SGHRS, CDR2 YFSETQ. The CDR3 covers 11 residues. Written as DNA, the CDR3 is TGCGCCAGCGGAACGCGCTATGGCTACACCTTC. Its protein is CASGTRYGYTF.

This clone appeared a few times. CDR3 DNA sequence: TGTGCCAGCAGTTTGATTGGGCAGGGCCAGTACTTC. This encodes CASSLIGQGQYF. The chain is built from TRBV28 and TRBJ2-7, with D perhaps matching TRBD1 (5 bases). V gave up 3 bases and J gave up 10 bases, with 13 bases separating them. The CDR3 runs to 12 residues. Germline CDR1 is MDHEN and CDR2 is SYDVKM.